Presented here are 29 T cell receptor beta chains from one specimen sequenced in a study of CD8 T cells in Susac syndrome. RNA in amounts of roughly 0.5 to 1 ug was reverse transcribed with random hexamers. TCRdb processed the immunoSEQ multiplex PCR reads anew with MiXCR; each CDR3 protein has one entry. The sample carries roughly 50,000 distinct CDR3 sequences, approximately 94% recorded once. The sequencing sample was made of CD8+ T cells from PBMCs. The receptors come from a human donor in good health.

This chain uses TRBV30 with TRBJ1-1; D might be TRBD1 (6 bases). The CDR3 is made up of 15 amino acids. Per germline, CDR1 GTSNPN and CDR2 SVGIG (reference sequence). V lost 2 bases, J lost 5 bases, and 18 bases lay in between. Here the CDR3 DNA reads TGTGCCTGGAGTTCCTGGGACACCGGGACAACTGAAGCTTTCTTT. This translates into CAWSSWDTGTTEAFF.

This clonotype turned up a few times. The chain couples TRBV7-9 to TRBJ2-7; D may be TRBD1 (6 bases). Trimming cost V 6 bases and J 4 bases, with 13 bases left between them. The CDR3 has 13 amino acids. The germline V gene has CDR1 SEHNR and CDR2 FQNEAQ (reference sequence). CDR3 sequence: CASRSDRNYEQYF. In nucleotides, the CDR3 is TGTGCCAGCAGATCTGACAGGAATTACGAGCAGTACTTC. Full variable domain (missing parts from reference TRBV7-9 and TRBJ2-7): DTGVSQNPRHKITKRGQNVTFRCDPISEHNRLYWYRQTLGQGPEFLTYFQNEAQLEKSRLLSDRFSAERPKGSFSTLEIQRTEQGDSAMYLCASRSDRNYEQYFGPGTRLTVT.

The chain links TRBV29-1 to TRBJ2-1; the match to TRBD2 covers 12 bases. The V gene's germline CDR1 is SQVTM and CDR2 ANQGSEA. The V and J ends lost 1 base and 6 bases, in that order; junction bases with no gene match: 13. The CDR3 loop spans 18 amino acids. DNA for the CDR3: TGCAGCGTTGAAGGGACGCTGCCTAGCGGGAGGGGGGGCAATGAGCAGTTCTTC. This sequence encodes CSVEGTLPSGRGGNEQFF.

The chain recombines TRBV5-1 with TRBJ2-3, with D maybe TRBD2 (6 bases). The CDR3 is 17 residues long. The V and J ends lost 0 bases and 2 bases respectively, with 16 bases between them. Germline V gene sequence: CDR1 SGHRS, CDR2 YFSETQ. CDR3 sequence (DNA): TGCGCCAGCAGCTTGGCCTTGTTGGCGGGATCCACAGATACGCAGTATTTT. Its protein product is CASSLALLAGSTDTQYF.

CDR3 loop: CASSAAGGSEQFF. CDR3 nucleotides: TGCGCCAGCAGTGCCGCGGGCGGCAGCGAGCAGTTCTTC. The chain uses TRBV10-2 and TRBJ2-1, with a weak D call TRBD2 (5 bases). The CDR3 has 13 residues. CDR1 WSHSY and CDR2 SAAADI come from the germline V gene. V lost 4 bases and J 10 bases, leaving 14 bases between the germline ends.

The V and J genes are TRBV6-6 and TRBJ2-2; TRBD2 agrees at 9 bases. Germline V gene lookup returns CDR1 MNHNY and CDR2 SVGAGI (reference sequence). With V trimmed by 2 bases and J by 3 bases, 4 bases remained unmatched. The CDR3 loop spans 16 amino acids. CDR3 nucleotides: TGTGCCAGCAGTTACGAGGCTAGCGGGGACACCGGGGAGCTGTTTTTT. Its protein product is CASSYEASGDTGELFF.

The chain has TRBV5-1 and TRBJ1-1, with D uncertain. Germline CDR1 is SGHRS and CDR2 is YFSETQ. V was shortened by 2 bases and J by 3 bases, with 8 bases between the two germline ends. CDR3 length equals 13 residues. As DNA, the CDR3 is TGCGCCAGCAGCTTCTCCGTGGACACTGAAGCTTTCTTT. This gives the protein CASSFSVDTEAFF.

The rearrangement uses TRBV2 and TRBJ2-1; tentative D call: TRBD1 (5 bases). The CDR3 has 14 residues. Germline-derived CDR1 and CDR2 are SNHLY and FYNNEI. V lost 2 bases and J lost 9, with 14 bases in between. CDR3 in DNA: TGTGCCAGCAGTGAAAGGGGCTTCGGAGTTGAGCAGTTCTTC. Encoded protein: CASSERGFGVEQFF.

CDR3: CASSYSTGHTYEQYF. CDR3 in DNA: TGTGCCAGCAGTTACTCGACAGGGCATACCTACGAGCAGTACTTC. This chain uses TRBV6-5 with TRBJ2-7; the match to TRBD1 covers 7 bases. This CDR3 contains 15 residues. CDR1 and CDR2 (germline): MNHEY, SVGAGI. V was clipped by 0 bases and J by 2 bases; unmatched bases: 4.

J is TRBJ2-1 and V is TRBV2; D is undetermined. Trimming took off 4 bases at V and 6 bases at J, with 13 bases between the two ends. The CDR3 length is 14 residues. Germline CDR1 and CDR2: SNHLY and FYNNEI. CDR3 residues: CASSASRLVNEQFF. The CDR3 DNA reads TGTGCCAGCAGTGCCTCCCGGCTGGTCAATGAGCAGTTCTTC.

This clonotype was observed a single time. The rearrangement joins TRBV3-1 to TRBJ2-5, with 8 bases identical to TRBD2. The V segment lost 3 bases and the J segment 3 bases; nucleotides outside the gene matches: 3. Germline values: CDR1 LGHDT, CDR2 YNNKEL (reference sequence). CDR3 length equals 14 residues. CDR3 sequence reads: CASSHKAGEETQYF. CDR3 DNA: TGTGCCAGCAGCCACAAAGCGGGAGAAGAGACCCAGTACTTC.

This chain joins TRBV4-2 and TRBJ2-3; no reliable D call. Germline loops: CDR1 LGHNA, CDR2 YNFKEQ. V dropped 1 base and J dropped 7 bases, with 6 bases sitting between them. The length of the CDR3 is 12 residues. The CDR3 loop reads CASSQGAYTQYF. The DNA for the CDR3 is TGTGCCAGCAGCCAAGGGGCTTATACGCAGTATTTT.

The chain combines TRBV5-1 with TRBJ2-7, with 9 bases matching TRBD2. Germline V gene sequence: CDR1 SGHRS, CDR2 YFSETQ. There are 14 residues in the CDR3. Germline trimming cut 4 bases from V and 5 bases from J; bases unmatched to any gene: 7. The CDR3 sequence: CASSVLAGDNEQYF. The CDR3 coding sequence is TGCGCCAGCAGCGTGTTAGCGGGAGACAACGAGCAGTACTTC.

The genes are TRBV7-8 and TRBJ2-7; 15 bases agree with TRBD2. The CDR3 has 16 residues. With V trimmed by 0 bases and J by 6 bases, 3 bases remained unmatched. Germline CDR1 SGHVS, CDR2 FQNEAQ. CDR3 sequence reads: CASSLAKGLAGGEQYF. DNA of the CDR3: TGTGCCAGCAGCTTAGCGAAGGGACTAGCGGGAGGCGAGCAGTACTTC. Filled out from reference TRBV7-8 and TRBJ2-7, the complete variable domain reads GAGVSQSPRYKVAKRGQDVALRCDPISGHVSLFWYQQALGQGPEFLTYFQNEAQLDKSGLPSDRFFAERPEGSVSTLKIQRTQQEDSAVYLCASSLAKGLAGGEQYFGPGTRLTVT.

The chain joins TRBV7-9 to TRBJ2-1, with 7 positions matching TRBD2. The trim removed 4 bases at V and 4 bases at J, leaving 7 bases unmatched. The length of the CDR3 is 15 residues. Germline CDR1 is SEHNR and CDR2 is FQNEAQ (reference sequence). Here the CDR3 reads CASSSPSGKYNEQFF. The CDR3 bases are TGTGCCAGCAGCTCCCCGAGCGGGAAGTACAATGAGCAGTTCTTC.

This clonotype is a singleton in its sample. The rearrangement uses TRBV7-9 and TRBJ2-7, with D possibly TRBD2 on 5 matching bases. The ends were cut back, 0 bases at V and 2 bases at J, with 8 bases in the middle. Germline CDR1 SEHNR, CDR2 FQNEAQ (reference sequence). The CDR3 is 14 residues long. The CDR3 region has the DNA TGTGCCAGCAGCTTAGCGCTAGCCCCCTACGAGCAGTACTTC. Amino acids: CASSLALAPYEQYF.

This chain links TRBV11-2 with TRBJ2-5; 8 bases fit TRBD1. V lost 4 bases to trimming and J lost 1 base; unmatched junction nucleotides: 5. The CDR3 sequence is 15 residues long. Germline lookup yields CDR1 SGHAT and CDR2 FQNNGV. Here the CDR3 reads CASSSRTGIQETQYF. The CDR3 DNA follows: TGTGCCAGCAGCTCCCGGACAGGGATCCAAGAGACCCAGTACTTC.

This clonotype appeared a single time. The chain combines TRBV4-1 with TRBJ2-7, with D unresolved. The CDR3 has 13 amino acids. Between the trimmed V and J ends, which lost 1 base and 5 bases, there was a span of 9 bases. Germline CDR1 and CDR2: MGHRA and YSYEKL. The CDR3 DNA reads TGCGCCAGCAGCCAAGGGACCCCACACGAGCAGTACTTC. Translated, it gives CASSQGTPHEQYF.

V and J are TRBV28 and TRBJ1-1; 7 bases align to TRBD1. The CDR3 is 17 amino acids. Looked up from germline, CDR1 is MDHEN and CDR2 is SYDVKM. Trimming took 5 bases from V and 5 from J; bases not matched to a gene: 17. Here the CDR3 DNA reads TGTGCCAGCAGTCCCCGCCCATACAGGGGCCCGGGGACTGAAGCTTTCTTT. Protein: CASSPRPYRGPGTEAFF.

The chain joins TRBV5-6 to TRBJ2-7; D perhaps matches TRBD2 (7 bases). V dropped 2 bases and J dropped 6 bases, with 12 bases sitting between them. The CDR3 runs 13 residues. Germline values: CDR1 SGHDT, CDR2 YYEEEE. CDR3 in amino acids: CASSLGGGGEQYF. CDR3 bases: TGTGCCAGCAGCTTAGGGGGGGGTGGCGAGCAGTACTTC.

This clonotype was observed once. The rearrangement uses TRBV5-1 and TRBJ2-3; the D is unclear. The germline gives CDR1 SGHRS, CDR2 YFSETQ. Trimming removed 4 bases from V and 5 bases from J, with 20 bases in between. The CDR3 has 16 residues. The CDR3 loop reads CASSQTWSDLGDTQYF. In nucleotides, the CDR3 is TGCGCCAGCAGCCAGACATGGTCCGACCTGGGAGATACGCAGTATTTT.

This clonotype was picked up one time. The V and J genes are TRBV15 and TRBJ2-7; D call uncertain. The V and J ends lost 5 bases and 8 bases respectively, with 10 bases between them. This CDR3 has 11 residues. Germline V gene data show CDR1 as LNHNV and CDR2 as YYDKDF (reference sequence). The CDR3 loop is CATSYGGQQYF. The CDR3 nucleotides are TGTGCCACCAGCTACGGCGGACAGCAGTACTTC. The whole variable domain, filled in from reference TRBV15 and TRBJ2-7, reads DAMVIQNPRYQVTQFGKPVTLSCSQTLNHNVMYWYQQKSSQAPKLLFHYYDKDFNNEADTPDNFQSRRPNTSFCFLDIRSPGLGDTAMYLCATSYGGQQYFGPGTRLTVT.

Worth noting for this clonotype: The junction departs from the called germline gene at one end, perhaps through a read error. V gene TRBV11-2 combines with J gene TRBJ2-1; 11 nucleotides agree with TRBD1. Per germline, CDR1 SGHAT and CDR2 FQNNGV. This CDR3 has 15 residues. The chain's CDR3 is CASSLAGQGARLIRF. CDR3 DNA: TGTGCCAGCAGCTTGGCCGGACAGGGGGCTCGATTGATTCGCTTC.

This chain joins TRBV9 and TRBJ2-7, with D possibly matching TRBD1 (5 bases). CDR3 size: 15 residues. Germline CDR1 and CDR2: SGDLS and YYNGEE. V was shortened by 3 bases and J by 3 bases, with 16 bases between the two germline ends. This CDR3 reads CASSGTSDKGYEQYF. The CDR3 nucleotides read TGTGCCAGCAGCGGCACTTCGGACAAGGGCTACGAGCAGTACTTC.

To note about this clonotype: The junction differs from germline at one of its ends, possibly a read error. The gene calls are TRBV5-1 and TRBJ2-2; possible D gene TRBD2, 5 bases. The CDR3 covers 16 residues. Germline-derived CDR1 and CDR2 are SGHRS and YFSETQ. For the CDR3, the DNA is TGCGCCAACAGCTTGGCCCTATCGGACTACACCGGGGAGCTGTTTTTT. It yields the protein CANSLALSDYTGELFF.

The gene calls are TRBV2 and TRBJ2-3; D gene ambiguous. The CDR3 contains 13 residues. V was shortened by 6 bases and J by 2 bases, with 9 bases between the two germline ends. Germline CDR1 and CDR2: SNHLY and FYNNEI. This chain's CDR3 is CASSGPNTDTQYF. CDR3 nucleotide sequence: TGTGCCAGCAGCGGACCGAACACAGATACGCAGTATTTT.

The CDR3: CASSPAALVLNTGELFF. The CDR3 coding sequence is TGTGCCAGCTCACCAGCAGCACTAGTATTAAACACCGGGGAGCTGTTTTTT. The chain uses TRBV18 and TRBJ2-2; D might be TRBD2 (5 bases). The germline V gene has CDR1 KGHSH and CDR2 LQKENI. V dropped 2 bases and J dropped 2 bases, with 15 bases sitting between them. The CDR3 totals 17 residues. The full variable domain, rest sourced from reference TRBV18 and TRBJ2-2, is NAGVMQNPRHLVRRRGQEARLRCSPMKGHSHVYWYRQLPEEGLKFMVYLQKENIIDESGMPKERFSAEFPKEGPSILRIQQVVRGDSAAYFCASSPAALVLNTGELFFGEGSRLTVL.

This rearrangement joins TRBV12-3 or TRBV12-4 to TRBJ2-2; possible D gene TRBD2, 6 bases. The CDR3 covers 15 residues. Deletions cut 9 bases from V and 4 bases from J, with 18 bases between. The CDR3, as DNA: TGTGCCAGTTTCAGCGCGGAGGGGCGCACCGGGGAGCTGTTTTTT. Its protein product is CASFSAEGRTGELFF.

This clonotype has a single count. The chain has TRBV6-5 and TRBJ2-2; D is unclear. The CDR3 is 13 residues long. Germline-derived CDR1 and CDR2 are MNHEY and SVGAGI. V was clipped by 8 bases and J by 6 bases, with 13 bases between them. CDR3 sequence (DNA): TGTGCCAGCGGCGAGTTCGAGGCCGGGGAGCTGTTTTTT. This encodes CASGEFEAGELFF.